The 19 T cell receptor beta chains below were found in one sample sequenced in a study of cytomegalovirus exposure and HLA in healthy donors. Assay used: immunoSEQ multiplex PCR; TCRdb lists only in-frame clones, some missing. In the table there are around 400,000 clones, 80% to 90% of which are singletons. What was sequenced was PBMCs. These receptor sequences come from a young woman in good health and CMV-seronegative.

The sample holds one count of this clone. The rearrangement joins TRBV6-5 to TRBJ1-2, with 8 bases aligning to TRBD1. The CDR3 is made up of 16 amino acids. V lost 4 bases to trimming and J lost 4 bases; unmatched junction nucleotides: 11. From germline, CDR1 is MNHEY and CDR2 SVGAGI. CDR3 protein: CASSLDRARSFYGYTF. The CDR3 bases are TGTGCCAGCAGTTTGGACAGGGCCCGCTCTTTCTATGGCTACACCTTC.

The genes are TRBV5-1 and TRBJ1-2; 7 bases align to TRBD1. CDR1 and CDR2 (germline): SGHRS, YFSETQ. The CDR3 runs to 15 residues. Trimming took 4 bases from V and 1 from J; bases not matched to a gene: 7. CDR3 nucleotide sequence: TGCGCCAGCAGCCCTGGAGGGACAGTTAACTATGGCTACACCTTC. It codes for CASSPGGTVNYGYTF. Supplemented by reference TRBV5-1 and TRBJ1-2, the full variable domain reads KAGVTQTPRYLIKTRGQQVTLSCSPISGHRSVSWYQQTPGQGLQFLFEYFSETQRNKGNFPGRFSGRQFSNSRSEMNVSTLELGDSALYLCASSPGGTVNYGYTFGSGTRLTVV.

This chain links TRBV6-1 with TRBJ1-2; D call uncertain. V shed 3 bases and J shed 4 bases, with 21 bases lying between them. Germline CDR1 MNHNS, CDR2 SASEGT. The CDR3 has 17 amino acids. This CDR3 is CASSESGSRQFPYGYTF. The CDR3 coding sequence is TGTGCCAGCAGTGAGAGTGGGAGCAGGCAATTTCCCTATGGCTACACCTTC.

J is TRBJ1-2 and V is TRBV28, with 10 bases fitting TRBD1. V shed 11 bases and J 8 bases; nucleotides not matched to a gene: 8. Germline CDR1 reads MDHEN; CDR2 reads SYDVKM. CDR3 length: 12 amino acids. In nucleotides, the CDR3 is TGTGCCGGTCGAGACAGGGGGCGCGGCTACACCTTC. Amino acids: CAGRDRGRGYTF.

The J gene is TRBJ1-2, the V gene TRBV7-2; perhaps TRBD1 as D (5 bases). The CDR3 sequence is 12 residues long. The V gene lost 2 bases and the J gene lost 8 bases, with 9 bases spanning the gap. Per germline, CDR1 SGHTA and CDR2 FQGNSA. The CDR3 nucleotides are TGTGCCAGCAGCTTAAACAGGCGAGGCTACACCTTC. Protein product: CASSLNRRGYTF. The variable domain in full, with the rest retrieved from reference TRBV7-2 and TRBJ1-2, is GAGVSQSPSNKVTEKGKDVELRCDPISGHTALYWYRQSLGQGLEFLIYFQGNSAPDKSGLPSDRFSAERTGGSVSTLTIQRTQQEDSAVYLCASSLNRRGYTFGSGTRLTVV.

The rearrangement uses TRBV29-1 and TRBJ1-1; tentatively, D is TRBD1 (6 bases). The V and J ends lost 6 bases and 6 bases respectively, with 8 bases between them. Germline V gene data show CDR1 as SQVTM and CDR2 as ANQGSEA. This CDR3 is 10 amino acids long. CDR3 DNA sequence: TGCAGCGTACAGGGTCCTGAAGCTTTCTTT. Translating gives CSVQGPEAFF.

CDR3 amino acids: CASRATGFSGANVLTF. The CDR3 coding sequence is TGTGCCAGCAGGGCGACAGGATTCTCTGGGGCCAACGTCCTGACTTTC. The chain uses TRBV28 and TRBJ2-6; a weak D match, TRBD1 (6 bases). V was pared by 6 bases and J by 0 bases, with 12 bases between. This CDR3 spans 16 amino acids. In germline, CDR1 is MDHEN, CDR2 SYDVKM.

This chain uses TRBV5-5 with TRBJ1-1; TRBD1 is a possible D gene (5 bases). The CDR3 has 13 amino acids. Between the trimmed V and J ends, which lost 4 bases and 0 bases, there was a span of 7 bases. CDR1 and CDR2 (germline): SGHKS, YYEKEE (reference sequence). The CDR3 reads CASSVTVNTEAFF. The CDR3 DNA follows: TGTGCCAGCAGCGTGACAGTGAACACTGAAGCTTTCTTT.

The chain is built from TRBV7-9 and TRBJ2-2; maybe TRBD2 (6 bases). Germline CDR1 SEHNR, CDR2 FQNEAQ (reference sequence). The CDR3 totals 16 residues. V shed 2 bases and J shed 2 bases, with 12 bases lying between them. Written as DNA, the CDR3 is TGTGCCAGCAGCTTATATACGGGAGCAAACACCGGGGAGCTGTTTTTT. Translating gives CASSLYTGANTGELFF.

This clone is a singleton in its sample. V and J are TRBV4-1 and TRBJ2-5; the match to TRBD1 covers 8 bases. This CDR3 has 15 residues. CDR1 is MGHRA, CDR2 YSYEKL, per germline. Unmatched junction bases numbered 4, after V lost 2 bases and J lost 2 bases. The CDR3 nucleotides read TGCGCCAGCAGCCAACAGGGGGCTGGACAAGAGACCCAGTACTTC. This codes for CASSQQGAGQETQYF.

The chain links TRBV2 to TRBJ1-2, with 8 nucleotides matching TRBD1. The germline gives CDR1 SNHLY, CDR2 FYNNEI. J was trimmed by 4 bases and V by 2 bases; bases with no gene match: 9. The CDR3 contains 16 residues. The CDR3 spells CASSETQGAKSYGYTF. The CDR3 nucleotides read TGTGCCAGCAGTGAAACCCAGGGGGCAAAGAGCTATGGCTACACCTTC. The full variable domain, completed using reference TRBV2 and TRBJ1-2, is EPEVTQTPSHQVTQMGQEVILRCVPISNHLYFYWYRQILGQKVEFLVSFYNNEISEKSEIFDDQFSVERPDGSNFTLKIRSTKLEDSAMYFCASSETQGAKSYGYTFGSGTRLTVV.

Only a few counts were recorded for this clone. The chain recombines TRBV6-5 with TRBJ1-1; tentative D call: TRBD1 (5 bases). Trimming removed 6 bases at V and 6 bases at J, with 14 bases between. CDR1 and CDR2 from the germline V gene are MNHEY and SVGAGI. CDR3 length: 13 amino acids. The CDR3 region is CASREGLIPEAFF. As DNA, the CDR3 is TGTGCCAGCAGGGAGGGGTTGATACCTGAAGCTTTCTTT.

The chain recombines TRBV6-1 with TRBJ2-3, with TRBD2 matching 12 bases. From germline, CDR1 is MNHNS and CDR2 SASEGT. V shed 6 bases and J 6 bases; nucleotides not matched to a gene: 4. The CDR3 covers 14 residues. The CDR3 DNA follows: TGTGCCAGCAGCCGACTAGCGGGGGCTGATACGCAGTATTTT. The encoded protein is CASSRLAGADTQYF.

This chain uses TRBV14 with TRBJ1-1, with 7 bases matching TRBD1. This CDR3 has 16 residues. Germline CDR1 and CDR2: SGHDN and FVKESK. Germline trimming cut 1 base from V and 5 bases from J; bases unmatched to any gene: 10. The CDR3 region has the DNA TGTGCCAGCAGCCAAGTGATCAGGGGGGTAGGGACTGAAGCTTTCTTT. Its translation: CASSQVIRGVGTEAFF.

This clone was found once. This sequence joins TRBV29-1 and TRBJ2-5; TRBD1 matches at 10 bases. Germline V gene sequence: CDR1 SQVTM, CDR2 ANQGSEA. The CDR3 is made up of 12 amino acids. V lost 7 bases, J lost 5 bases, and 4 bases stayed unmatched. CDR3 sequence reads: CSGQGASETQYF. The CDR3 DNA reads TGCAGCGGACAGGGGGCTTCCGAGACCCAGTACTTC.

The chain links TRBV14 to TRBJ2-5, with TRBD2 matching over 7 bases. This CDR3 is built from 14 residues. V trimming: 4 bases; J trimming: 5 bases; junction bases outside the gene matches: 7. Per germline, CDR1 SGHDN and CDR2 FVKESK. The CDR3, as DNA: TGTGCCAGCAGCCGATGGGGGGGAGGCGAGACCCAGTACTTC. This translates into CASSRWGGGETQYF.

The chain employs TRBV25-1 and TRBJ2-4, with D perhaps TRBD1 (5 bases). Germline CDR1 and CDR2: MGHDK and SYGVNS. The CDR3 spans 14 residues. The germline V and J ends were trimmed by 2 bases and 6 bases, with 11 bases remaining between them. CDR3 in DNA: TGTGCCAGCAGTGAAATGACAGTTGGAAACATTCAGTACTTC. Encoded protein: CASSEMTVGNIQYF.

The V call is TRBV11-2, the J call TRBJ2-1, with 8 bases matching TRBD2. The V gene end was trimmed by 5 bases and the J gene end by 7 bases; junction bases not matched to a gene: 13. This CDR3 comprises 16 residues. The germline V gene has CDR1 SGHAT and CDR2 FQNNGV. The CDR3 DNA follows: TGTGCCAGCAGCGGGGCCGGGAGGGCCTCTGTTAATGAGCAGTTCTTC. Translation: CASSGAGRASVNEQFF.

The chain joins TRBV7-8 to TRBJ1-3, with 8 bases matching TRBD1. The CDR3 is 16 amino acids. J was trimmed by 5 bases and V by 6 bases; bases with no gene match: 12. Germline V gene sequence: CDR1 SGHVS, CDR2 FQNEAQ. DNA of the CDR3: TGTGCCAGCAGATCACTTGCAGGGGGCGGGAGAAACACCATATATTTT. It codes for CASRSLAGGGRNTIYF.